This TCR beta chain appears in the sequencing data of a study of CD8 T cells in Susac syndrome. Study-level findings and limits: The study recognized that the number of individuals in its TCR sequencing and HLA analysis was relatively small.

V shed 3 bases and J 0 bases; nucleotides not matched to a gene: 17. Germline V gene lookup returns CDR1 LGHNA and CDR2 YNFKEQ. This CDR3 region has 22 residues. The multiple sclerosis controls comprised treatment-naive patients whose relapsing-remitting disease was stable or active. Negative isolation yielded the CD8+ and CD4+ T cells, while FACS enriched the TEMRA cells. When the RNA was reverse transcribed, random hexamers were used with an input of about 0.45 to 1 ug. By means of immunoSEQ multiplex PCR, TCR beta CDR3 spanning 54 Vbeta and 13 Jbeta underwent amplification. One entry per CDR3 protein, called by TCRdb with MiXCR from the immunoSEQ multiplex PCR reads. The profile shows roughly 80,000 distinct CDR3 sequences, about 91% of them singletons. A note on this clonotype: Its antigen is currently unknown.

The chain has TRBV4-2 and TRBJ2-3, with 14 positions matching TRBD2. This TCR was sampled from a human donor with multiple sclerosis. The sequenced sample was CD8+ T cells from PBMCs. The CDR3 DNA follows: TGTGCCAGCAGCCAGGGACTAGCGGGAGATACCCTTATGATTACTAGCACAGATACGCAGTATTTT. Protein product: CASSQGLAGDTLMITSTDTQYF.